This is a list of T cell receptor beta chains from one sample in a study of T cells after somatic rescue of genetic block. The protocol was immunoSEQ multiplex PCR, while the TCRdb copy is restricted to in-frame clones and leaves out a portion. The sample lists roughly 110,000 clones, about 93% occurring once. Material: peripheral blood mononuclear cells (PBMCs). The receptors stem from a woman aged 18-29 years. Both conserved end residues are part of each CDR3. A D gene is named only where the DNA matches it firmly. Not every row has a clone size; where given, it reads once, few, many or a size class.

j_call,d_call,clone_size,v_call,cdr3_nt,cdr3_aa
TRBJ2-2,.,.,TRBV5-5,TGTGCCAGCAGCTTGGAGGTGCGGGGTGTCTTCACCGGGGAGCTGTTTTTT,CASSLEVRGVFTGELFF
TRBJ1-6,TRBD1,.,TRBV29-1,TGCAGCGTGAGGACAGGGCATAATAATTCACCCCTCCACTTT,CSVRTGHNNSPLHF
TRBJ1-2,TRBD1,.,TRBV5-1,TGCGCCAGCAGCCCTGAAGGGGGACAGGGGAGTGGCGGCTACACCTTC,CASSPEGGQGSGGYTF
TRBJ1-1,TRBD1,.,TRBV10-3,TGTGCCATCAGGCCGACAGGGGCTGAAGCTTTCTTT,CAIRPTGAEAFF
TRBJ2-5,.,once,TRBV9,TGTGCCAGCAGCGCCAGAGACAGACAAGAGACCCAGTACTTC,CASSARDRQETQYF
TRBJ1-5,.,.,TRBV27,TGTGCCAGCAGTTTCGGCAACTCCAATCAGCCCCAGCATTTT,CASSFGNSNQPQHF
TRBJ1-2,.,.,TRBV6-6,TGTGCCAGCAGCCCTACAGGGCATGGCTACACCTTC,CASSPTGHGYTF
TRBJ2-7,TRBD2,.,TRBV11-2,TGTGCCAGCAGCAGTCAGCGGGGGGGCTTTGGCGAGCAGTACTTC,CASSSQRGGFGEQYF
TRBJ1-3,.,.,TRBV28,TGTGCCAGCACTGAATCCGGGCGGGGAAACACCATATATTTT,CASTESGRGNTIYF
TRBJ2-3,TRBD1,.,TRBV6-1,TGTGCCAGCAGTTGGACAGGGGGCACAGATACGCAGTATTTT,CASSWTGGTDTQYF